This T cell receptor (beta chain) was identified in a study of blood T cell repertoires in COVID-19 (dated by TCRdb to 2020 to 2022). Regarding the complete study: The collaborator samples originated in the United States, Italy and Spain and spanned the acute and convalescent phases of COVID-19. The dataset comprised deeply sampled blood TCRbeta repertoires from subjects exposed to, actively infected with, or recovered from COVID-19. Samples were obtained from the ongoing ImmuneRACE study (first 160 participants) and from over a thousand subjects provided by 6 global collaborators. Where available, HLA class I and class II types were obtained from metadata supplied by the sample provider rather than from assay-based typing. The material from the prospective study consisted of cDNA or gDNA derived from T cells, B-cell-depleted T cells, or PBMCs. The repertoires were made available in a free public database intended to serve as a resource for research on the immune response to SARS-CoV-2. Sample metadata almost always included a de-identified subject ID, COVID-19 status, age in years and sex. Beyond this particular receptor, the publication reports: The amount of clinical and demographic metadata varied by source and participant and was provided uncurated.

Each collaborating institution followed its own protocols to collect whole blood in K2EDTA tubes. For TCRbeta analysis, collaborators shipped samples in one of three forms: frozen whole blood, isolated PBMCs, or DNA extracted from either of those sample types. A remark on this clone: Its antigen has not been determined. Base-call qualities are not available, and no considerably larger clone is one nucleotide away.

TCRbeta CDR3 regions were amplified from genomic DNA by means of the immunoSEQ Assay, a bias-controlled multiplex PCR. The study's own analysis went as follows. The number of nucleated cells in each sample was estimated by amplification of reference gene primers within the assay. To quantify the absolute abundance of each unique TCRbeta CDR3 rearrangement, sequence reads were collapsed and filtered. Productive Simpson clonality was computed per sample as the square root of Simpson's diversity index over productive rearrangements. TCRdb took over this immuneACCESS table, retaining in-frame rearrangements with V and J assigned. Such tables are incomplete; in checked studies, under half of the missing clones stem from an unresolved V gene, and the remainder is unexplained. Clone size and V and J calls were adopted from that table, with D and trimming inferred from the DNA. Across this sample there are some 220,000 clones, with 70% to 90% seen only once. Roughly 13% of the sample is in the top ten clones.

The sequenced sample was peripheral blood. The source is a human donor in a cohort sampled during active COVID-19.

The DNA sequence is given as TGTGCCATCAGTGACAGGGGGAGAGGAGCGGTCGGGGAGCTGTTTTTT. This encodes CAISDRGRGAVGELFF. The V and J segments used are TRBV10-3 and TRBJ2-2; 7 bases in between match TRBD1. For this chain, trimming is 3 bases at the V end and 7 bases at the J end, and the number of junction bases without a gene match is 11. Its CDR3 holds 16 amino acids, cysteine through phenylalanine. Just the 48-base CDR3 DNA is kept, in frame starting at base 1. CDR1 and CDR2 were assigned from the germline V gene as ENHRY and SYGVKD.